This T cell receptor (beta chain) came from a study of T cell repertoires in cytomegalovirus infection. Study-level points and caveats: Clonotypes of TCR beta that were HLA-C-restricted and CMV-specific dominated the ex vivo response. People with CMV and the relevant HLA were identified by cumulative public TCR beta family frequency.

TCRdb processed the reads anew with MiXCR; each CDR3 protein has one entry. The profile shows about 680,000 distinct CDR3 sequences, 20% to 30% of them singletons. The germline V gene encodes CDR1 SNHLY and CDR2 FYNNEI. The CDR3 sequence is 11 residues long. V shed 4 bases and J shed 10 bases, with 10 bases lying between them. This clonotype has more than one count but fewer than ten. Its cognate antigen is unknown. The sequence derives from a human donor in good health (CMV status not recorded). Some clones in this sample may be carry-over from other donors' samples. The sequenced sample was CD8+ T cells from PBMCs. The rearrangement joins TRBV2 to TRBJ1-1, with unresolved D. This CDR3 reads CASSVTVGAFF. As DNA, the CDR3 is TGTGCCAGCAGTGTAACAGTCGGAGCTTTCTTT.